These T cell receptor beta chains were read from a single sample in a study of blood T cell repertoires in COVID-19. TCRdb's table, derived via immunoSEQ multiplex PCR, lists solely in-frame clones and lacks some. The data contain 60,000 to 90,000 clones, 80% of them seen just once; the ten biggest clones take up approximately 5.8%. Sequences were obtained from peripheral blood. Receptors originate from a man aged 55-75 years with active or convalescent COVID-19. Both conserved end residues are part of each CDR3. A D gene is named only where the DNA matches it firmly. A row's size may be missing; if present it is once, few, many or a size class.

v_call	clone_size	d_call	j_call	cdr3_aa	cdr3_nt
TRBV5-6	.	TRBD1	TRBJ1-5	CASSIKTGRVGNQPQHF	TGTGCCAGCAGCATAAAGACAGGGCGGGTCGGCAATCAGCCCCAGCATTTT
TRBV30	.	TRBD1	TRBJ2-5	CAFRDRDRETQYF	TGTGCCTTCCGGGACAGGGATAGGGAGACCCAGTACTTC
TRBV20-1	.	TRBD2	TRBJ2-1	CSASGRGGNEQFF	TGCAGTGCTAGTGGGCGGGGGGGCAATGAGCAGTTCTTC
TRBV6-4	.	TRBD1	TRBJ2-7	CASSPSDRAYEQYF	TGTGCCAGCAGTCCCTCGGACAGGGCCTACGAGCAGTACTTC
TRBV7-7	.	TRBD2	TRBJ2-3	CASSRGGTDTQYF	TGTGCTAGCAGCCGCGGGGGGACAGATACGCAGTATTTT
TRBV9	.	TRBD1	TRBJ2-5	CASSVSDRGRTIPGQETQYF	TGTGCCAGCAGCGTAAGTGACAGGGGTAGGACGATACCAGGCCAAGAGACCCAGTACTTC
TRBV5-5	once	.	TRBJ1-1	CASHIYGRRGTEAFF	TGTGCCAGCCACATTTATGGTCGGAGGGGCACTGAAGCTTTCTTT
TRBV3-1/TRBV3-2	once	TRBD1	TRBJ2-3	CASSLVGGSTDTQYF	TGTGCCAGCAGCCTAGTAGGGGGCTCGACAGATACGCAGTATTTT
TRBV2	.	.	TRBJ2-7	CASSGMRAYEQYF	TGTGCCAGCAGTGGCATGCGGGCCTACGAGCAGTACTTC
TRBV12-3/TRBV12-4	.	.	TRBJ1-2	CASSSFGYGYTF	TGTGCCAGCAGTTCCTTCGGCTATGGCTACACCTTC
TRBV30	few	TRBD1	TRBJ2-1	CAWKALTGRNEQFF	TGTGCCTGGAAGGCCTTGACAGGGCGGAATGAGCAGTTCTTC